This passage covers 27 T cell receptor beta chains from one sample sequenced in a study of T cell responses to AZD1222 COVID-19 vaccine. Clones were read by immunoSEQ multiplex PCR, and TCRdb kept only the in-frame ones, dropping some. Among some 130,000 clones listed, just over 90% were seen once. Material: peripheral blood, obtained 28 days after the second AZD1222 dose. The receptors originated from an adult who received the AZD1222 COVID-19 vaccine.

V gene TRBV28 combines with J gene TRBJ1-2; D is ambiguous. The V and J ends lost 4 bases and 4 bases respectively, with 7 bases between them. CDR3 size: 12 residues. In germline, CDR1 is MDHEN, CDR2 SYDVKM. DNA of the CDR3: TGTGCCAGCAGTTGGAATTCCTATGGCTACACCTTC. This sequence encodes CASSWNSYGYTF.

The gene calls are TRBV4-1 and TRBJ2-7; TRBD1 is a possible D gene (5 bases). The CDR3 is 16 amino acids. Trimming took 0 bases from V and 2 from J, leaving 14 bases between them. The germline gives CDR1 MGHRA, CDR2 YSYEKL. CDR3 in DNA: TGCGCCAGCAGCCAAGATCATCGTGGCAGGGCCTACGAGCAGTACTTC. Translating gives CASSQDHRGRAYEQYF.

The chain joins TRBV9 to TRBJ1-6; possible D gene TRBD1, 5 bases. Germline V gene data show CDR1 as SGDLS and CDR2 as YYNGEE. This CDR3 spans 14 amino acids. The germline V and J ends were trimmed by 3 bases and 7 bases, with 11 bases remaining between them. The CDR3 loop is CASSGRGPNSPLHF. CDR3 nucleotide sequence: TGTGCCAGCAGCGGAAGGGGCCCAAATTCACCCCTCCACTTT.

J is TRBJ1-1 and V is TRBV6-1; TRBD1 agrees at 8 bases. V lost 2 bases to trimming and J lost 3 bases; unmatched junction nucleotides: 5. Germline V gene data show CDR1 as MNHNS and CDR2 as SASEGT. CDR3 length equals 15 residues. CDR3 residues: CASSELVTGDTEAFF. The CDR3 region has the DNA TGTGCCAGCAGTGAACTCGTGACAGGGGACACTGAAGCTTTCTTT.

The chain combines TRBV11-1 with TRBJ1-2, with a weak D call TRBD1 (6 bases). This CDR3 has 15 residues. The germline V gene encodes CDR1 SGHAT and CDR2 FQDESV (reference sequence). V gave up 5 bases and J gave up 2 bases, with 15 bases separating them. The CDR3 is CASSEYAGANYGYTF. The CDR3 nucleotides read TGTGCCAGCAGCGAATACGCAGGGGCAAACTATGGCTACACCTTC.

The rearrangement uses TRBV11-2 and TRBJ2-3; tentative D call: TRBD2 (6 bases). V was trimmed by 2 bases and J by 6 bases, leaving 15 bases between them. Germline loops: CDR1 SGHAT, CDR2 FQNNGV. The CDR3 extends over 15 amino acids. CDR3 in DNA: TGTGCCAGCAGCTTATCTGGGGGGAGGATGGATACGCAGTATTTT. It codes for CASSLSGGRMDTQYF.

This rearrangement joins TRBV7-9 to TRBJ1-2; unclear D gene. Trimming left V 1 base short and J 4 bases short, with 10 bases between. Per the germline V gene, CDR1 is SEHNR and CDR2 is FQNEAQ (reference sequence). CDR3 length: 14 residues. CDR3 sequence reads: CASSLVGRVYGYTF. The CDR3 coding sequence is TGTGCCAGCAGCTTAGTGGGTCGGGTCTATGGCTACACCTTC.

CDR3 amino acids: CASSLLGQNTYEQYF. DNA of the CDR3: TGTGCCAGCAGTTTATTAGGACAGAATACCTACGAGCAGTACTTC. The chain carries TRBV27 and TRBJ2-7; a possible D gene is TRBD1 (6 bases). The V and J ends lost 1 base and 2 bases respectively, with 12 bases between them. The CDR3 is made up of 15 amino acids. Germline V lookup: CDR1 MNHEY, CDR2 SMNVEV (reference sequence).

The chain carries TRBV28 and TRBJ2-1; 8 nucleotides align to TRBD2. The V gene's germline CDR1 is MDHEN and CDR2 SYDVKM. J lost 6 bases, V lost 4 bases, and 8 bases had no gene match. This CDR3 has 15 amino acids. CDR3 sequence reads: CASSSPAGAGNEQFF. CDR3 nucleotide sequence: TGTGCCAGCAGTTCCCCAGCGGGAGCGGGCAATGAGCAGTTCTTC.

This chain uses TRBV7-6 with TRBJ1-5; D not certain. CDR1 is SGHVS and CDR2 is FNYEAQ in the germline V gene. Trimming shortened V by 1 base and J by 6 bases, and 10 bases separated the two germline ends. CDR3 length: 14 residues. The CDR3 is CASSLDSGVQPQHF. For the CDR3, the DNA is TGTGCCAGCAGCTTAGACTCCGGGGTTCAGCCCCAGCATTTT.

The chain has TRBV18 and TRBJ1-2; 10 bases line up with TRBD1. The J segment lost 13 bases and the V segment lost 4 bases, leaving 18 bases of the junction unmatched. The CDR3 covers 16 residues. CDR1 and CDR2 from the germline V gene are KGHSH and LQKENI. This chain's CDR3 is CASSQQTGGDSPLITF. The CDR3 region has the DNA TGTGCCAGCTCACAACAGACAGGGGGCGACTCTCCCCTCATCACCTTC.

The V gene is TRBV11-2, the J gene TRBJ1-5; D not resolved. The germline V and J ends were trimmed by 0 bases and 5 bases, with 11 bases remaining between them. The CDR3 has 15 amino acids. CDR1 and CDR2 from the germline V gene are SGHAT and FQNNGV. In DNA, the CDR3 is TGTGCCAGCAGCTTAGAAGGGCAGGCCCATCAGCCCCAGCATTTT. Translating gives CASSLEGQAHQPQHF. The variable domain in full, with the rest retrieved from reference TRBV11-2 and TRBJ1-5, is EAGVAQSPRYKIIEKRQSVAFWCNPISGHATLYWYQQILGQGPKLLIQFQNNGVVDDSQLPKDRFSAERLKGVDSTLKIQPAKLEDSAVYLCASSLEGQAHQPQHFGDGTRLSIL.

There are a few counts of this clone. Other DNA sequences in the same sample also yield this CDR3. This chain connects TRBV4-1 to TRBJ2-7, with D perhaps matching TRBD2 (6 bases). V was clipped by 4 bases and J by 2 bases, with 15 bases between them. Germline CDR1 reads MGHRA; CDR2 reads YSYEKL. The CDR3 is 15 amino acids. The CDR3 DNA follows: TGCGCCAGCAGCCCCTTACGCGGCGGGGCCTACGAGCAGTACTTC. Its protein product is CASSPLRGGAYEQYF.

This rearrangement joins TRBV9 to TRBJ2-2; D gene unclear. This CDR3 region has 13 residues. Trimming took 0 bases from V and 5 from J, leaving 5 bases between them. The V gene's germline CDR1 is SGDLS and CDR2 YYNGEE. As DNA, the CDR3 is TGTGCCAGCAGCGTAGTGGTTACCGGGGAGCTGTTTTTT. Encoded protein: CASSVVVTGELFF.

The V gene is TRBV5-4, the J gene TRBJ2-7, with 13 nucleotides matching TRBD2. Germline CDR1 is SGHNT and CDR2 is YYREEE (reference sequence). Trimming at V came to 4 bases and at J to 4 bases, leaving 5 bases not matched to a gene. The CDR3 runs 15 residues. CDR3 protein: CASSLWTSGSYEQYF. As DNA, the CDR3 is TGTGCCAGCAGCCTATGGACTAGCGGGAGTTACGAGCAGTACTTC.

The V call is TRBV9, the J call TRBJ2-3, with D maybe TRBD2 (6 bases). Trimming took 3 bases from V and 5 from J, leaving 16 bases between them. Germline CDR1 SGDLS, CDR2 YYNGEE. This CDR3 spans 15 amino acids. The CDR3: CASSAEGAPGDTQYF. The CDR3 bases are TGTGCCAGCAGCGCGGAGGGAGCCCCAGGAGATACGCAGTATTTT.

The chain recombines TRBV6-1 with TRBJ1-5; TRBD1 matches at 7 bases. Trimming cost V 1 base and J 6 bases; bases outside gene matches: 6. This CDR3 has 15 amino acids. In germline, CDR1 is MNHNS, CDR2 SASEGT. The CDR3 sequence: CASSEGSGGSQPQHF. The CDR3 DNA reads as TGTGCCAGCAGTGAAGGGTCAGGGGGTAGTCAGCCCCAGCATTTT.

This clone was found once. The rearrangement joins TRBV28 to TRBJ1-5; D may be TRBD1 (6 bases). CDR1 and CDR2 from the germline V gene are MDHEN and SYDVKM. V gave up 5 bases and J gave up 6 bases, with 26 bases separating them. This CDR3 is built from 18 residues. CDR3 sequence (DNA): TGTGCCAGCAGTCCCCTTCCCGGCATATGGGGGCAGGGTCAGCCCCAGCATTTT. Amino acids: CASSPLPGIWGQGQPQHF. The full variable domain, completed using reference TRBV28 and TRBJ1-5, is DVKVTQSSRYLVKRTGEKVFLECVQDMDHENMFWYRQDPGLGLRLIYFSYDVKMKEKGDIPEGYSVSREKKERFSLILESASTNQTSMYLCASSPLPGIWGQGQPQHFGDGTRLSIL.

The chain has TRBV28 and TRBJ2-7, with 7 bases aligning to TRBD2. V lost 6 bases, J lost 0 bases, and 5 bases stayed unmatched. Germline CDR1 is MDHEN and CDR2 is SYDVKM. The CDR3 covers 14 residues. The chain's CDR3 is CASSPSGSSYEQYF. The CDR3, as DNA: TGTGCCAGCAGCCCTAGCGGCAGCTCCTACGAGCAGTACTTC.

This clone occurred a few times. This sequence joins TRBV19 and TRBJ2-7; D assignment may be TRBD1 or TRBD2 (5 bases each). The CDR3 consists of 16 residues. Germline CDR1 and CDR2: LNHDA and SQIVND (reference sequence). V lost 5 bases and J lost 0, with 17 bases in between. This chain's CDR3 is CASSVFGTVSSYEQYF. The CDR3, as DNA: TGTGCCAGTAGTGTGTTCGGGACGGTGAGCTCCTACGAGCAGTACTTC.

J is TRBJ2-1 and V is TRBV5-5; TRBD2 matches at 7 bases. The CDR3 spans 15 residues. Looked up from germline, CDR1 is SGHKS and CDR2 is YYEKEE (reference sequence). V gave up 3 bases and J gave up 0 bases; unmatched junction bases: 3. CDR3 nucleotide sequence: TGTGCCAGCAGCTCACTAGCGCGCTCCTACAATGAGCAGTTCTTC. Translated: CASSSLARSYNEQFF.

The rearrangement uses TRBV10-3 and TRBJ1-3; 7 positions agree with TRBD1. CDR3 length equals 15 residues. V shed 5 bases and J 8 bases; nucleotides not matched to a gene: 12. The germline gives CDR1 ENHRY, CDR2 SYGVKD. The CDR3 DNA reads as TGTGCCATCAGTCAGGGTGGACGAAGGGGGCACACCATATATTTT. Its protein is CAISQGGRRGHTIYF.

This chain uses TRBV9 with TRBJ2-1; D could derive from TRBD1 or TRBD2 (5 bases each). V was shortened by 1 base and J by 0 bases, with 11 bases between the two germline ends. CDR1 is SGDLS, CDR2 YYNGEE, per germline. This CDR3 has 16 amino acids. The CDR3 protein is CASSVTGTSSYNEQFF. The CDR3 DNA is TGTGCCAGCAGCGTAACCGGGACGAGCTCCTACAATGAGCAGTTCTTC. The full variable domain, with the rest looked up from reference TRBV9 and TRBJ2-1, is DSGVTQTPKHLITATGQRVTLRCSPRSGDLSVYWYQQSLDQGLQFLIQYYNGEERAKGNILERFSAQQFPDLHSELNLSSLELGDSALYFCASSVTGTSSYNEQFFGPGTRLTVL.

The rearrangement uses TRBV5-1 and TRBJ1-2, with D perhaps TRBD1 (6 bases). CDR3 length: 15 amino acids. With 0 bases removed from V and 8 bases from J, the gap between germline ends came to 17 bases. CDR1 is SGHRS and CDR2 is YFSETQ in the germline V gene. The CDR3 DNA reads TGCGCCAGCAGCTTGGCCGGCAGCCCCGGACAGGGCTACACCTTC. Translation gives CASSLAGSPGQGYTF.

The chain joins TRBV5-4 to TRBJ1-2, with TRBD1 matching over 9 bases. The V gene's germline CDR1 is SGHNT and CDR2 YYREEE (reference sequence). V lost 3 bases and J lost 4; bases outside the gene matches: 4. CDR3 length: 14 residues. In DNA, the CDR3 is TGTGCCAGCAGCTATCCGGGACAGGGCTATGGCTACACCTTC. It translates to CASSYPGQGYGYTF.

The rearrangement uses TRBV4-1 and TRBJ2-7; 11 positions agree with TRBD2. In germline, CDR1 is MGHRA, CDR2 YSYEKL. V lost 3 bases to trimming and J lost 4 bases; unmatched junction nucleotides: 8. This CDR3 is built from 16 residues. The CDR3, as DNA: TGCGCCAGCAGCCAGGCGGCGACTAGCGGGATTTACGAGCAGTACTTC. Its translation: CASSQAATSGIYEQYF.

The CDR3 region is CASSYDRPNTEAFF. CDR3 DNA: TGTGCCAGCAGTTACGACAGACCGAACACTGAAGCTTTCTTT. This sequence joins TRBV6-5 and TRBJ1-1; weak D call: TRBD1 (5 bases). Trimming took off 2 bases at V and 1 base at J, with 8 bases between the two ends. The germline CDR1 and CDR2 sequences are MNHEY and SVGAGI. The CDR3 length is 14 residues.